This entry lists 16 T cell receptor beta chains sequenced from one sample in a study of cytomegalovirus exposure and HLA in healthy donors. 60 Vbeta and 13 Jbeta primers were used in PCR. Produced via immunoSEQ multiplex PCR; TCRdb's table is partial and in-frame only. Here the sample spans about 93,000 clones, around 78% being singletons. The material sequenced was PBMCs. The receptors shown here come from a man aged 25 to 45 in good health and CMV-seronegative.

The gene calls are TRBV11-2 and TRBJ2-1; 9 bases are shared with TRBD2. Looked up from germline, CDR1 is SGHAT and CDR2 is FQNNGV. The CDR3 contains 15 residues. The trim removed 5 bases at V and 4 bases at J, leaving 6 bases unmatched. DNA for the CDR3: TGTGCCAGCAGCCCGGGACTAGCTGAGTACAATGAGCAGTTCTTC. Protein sequence: CASSPGLAEYNEQFF.

The chain combines TRBV6-1 with TRBJ2-1; TRBD1 matches at 7 bases. Germline lookup yields CDR1 MNHNS and CDR2 SASEGT. The V and J ends lost 4 bases and 7 bases, in that order; junction bases with no gene match: 4. The CDR3 is 13 residues long. CDR3 DNA sequence: TGTGCCAGCAGTGGGGGACAGTGGAATGAGCAGTTCTTC. Translating gives CASSGGQWNEQFF.

This chain joins TRBV5-1 and TRBJ2-1; the D gene is possibly TRBD2 (6 bases). The CDR3 loop spans 14 amino acids. CDR1 is SGHRS, CDR2 YFSETQ, per germline. V lost 4 bases and J lost 6, with 14 bases in between. The CDR3: CASSESSGSNEQFF. CDR3 coding DNA: TGCGCCAGCAGCGAATCCTCCGGGAGCAATGAGCAGTTCTTC. The whole variable domain, remainder taken from reference TRBV5-1 and TRBJ2-1, is KAGVTQTPRYLIKTRGQQVTLSCSPISGHRSVSWYQQTPGQGLQFLFEYFSETQRNKGNFPGRFSGRQFSNSRSEMNVSTLELGDSALYLCASSESSGSNEQFFGPGTRLTVL.

The chain couples TRBV9 to TRBJ1-2, with 7 bases that match TRBD1. Germline-derived CDR1 and CDR2 are SGDLS and YYNGEE. V lost 4 bases and J lost 0; bases outside the gene matches: 12. This CDR3 contains 17 residues. The DNA of the CDR3 is TGTGCCAGCAGCTCCCCCGGGACAGAGATTCCTAACTATGGCTACACCTTC. Translating it yields CASSSPGTEIPNYGYTF. The entire variable domain, with the rest obtained from reference TRBV9 and TRBJ1-2, is as follows: DSGVTQTPKHLITATGQRVTLRCSPRSGDLSVYWYQQSLDQGLQFLIQYYNGEERAKGNILERFSAQQFPDLHSELNLSSLELGDSALYFCASSSPGTEIPNYGYTFGSGTRLTVV.

This chain joins TRBV9 and TRBJ2-1; 15 bases are shared with TRBD2. The ends lost 3 bases at V and 3 bases at J; junction bases unmatched: 4. CDR1 and CDR2 from the germline V gene are SGDLS and YYNGEE. The CDR3 is made up of 17 amino acids. The CDR3 region has the DNA TGTGCCAGCAGCGCACCGGGACTAGCGGGGGGCTACAATGAGCAGTTCTTC. Translated: CASSAPGLAGGYNEQFF.

This clone occurred a few times. The chain employs TRBV7-9 and TRBJ1-2; D perhaps matches TRBD1 (6 bases). V lost 5 bases and J 8 bases, leaving 15 bases between the germline ends. Germline lookup yields CDR1 SEHNR and CDR2 FQNEAQ (reference sequence). There are 13 residues in the CDR3. The CDR3: CASSVQGLEGYTF. CDR3 sequence (DNA): TGTGCCAGCAGCGTACAGGGTCTGGAGGGCTACACCTTC. The variable domain in full, completed from reference TRBV7-9 and TRBJ1-2, reads DTGVSQNPRHKITKRGQNVTFRCDPISEHNRLYWYRQTLGQGPEFLTYFQNEAQLEKSRLLSDRFSAERPKGSFSTLEIQRTEQGDSAMYLCASSVQGLEGYTFGSGTRLTVV.

The CDR3 loop is CASSPIKTGTEAFF. CDR3 in DNA: TGTGCCAGCAGCCCTATCAAGACAGGAACTGAAGCTTTCTTT. The J gene is TRBJ1-1, the V gene TRBV11-3; possible D gene TRBD1, 6 bases. Germline V CDR1 and CDR2: SGHNT, YENEEA. Trimming took off 5 bases at V and 5 bases at J, with 15 bases between the two ends. The CDR3 has 14 amino acids. Full variable domain (rest looked up from reference TRBV11-3 and TRBJ1-1): EAGVVQSPRYKIIEKKQPVAFWCNPISGHNTLYWYLQNLGQGPELLIRYENEEAVDDSQLPKDRFSAERLKGVDSTLKIQPAELGDSAVYLCASSPIKTGTEAFFGQGTRLTVV.

V and J are TRBV5-4 and TRBJ2-3; 8 nucleotides line up with TRBD2. Looked up from germline, CDR1 is SGHNT and CDR2 is YYREEE (reference sequence). V was pared by 6 bases and J by 0 bases, with 3 bases of the junction left unmatched. The CDR3 is 14 amino acids. Here the CDR3 reads CASTPGGSTDTQYF. For the CDR3, the DNA is TGTGCCAGCACCCCGGGGGGGAGCACAGATACGCAGTATTTT.

The chain links TRBV19 to TRBJ2-5, with TRBD1 matching over 7 bases. CDR3 size: 13 residues. Per the germline V gene, CDR1 is LNHDA and CDR2 is SQIVND (reference sequence). V gave up 4 bases and J gave up 4 bases; unmatched junction bases: 3. CDR3 protein: CASSTYRGETQYF. In DNA form, the CDR3 reads TGTGCCAGTAGTACCTACAGGGGAGAGACCCAGTACTTC.

This chain uses TRBV5-1 with TRBJ2-3; TRBD1 is a possible D gene (5 bases). The CDR3 consists of 17 residues. Germline loops: CDR1 SGHRS, CDR2 YFSETQ. Trimming shortened V by 0 bases and J by 0 bases, and 14 bases separated the two germline ends. As DNA, the CDR3 is TGCGCCAGCAGCTTGGTGGACACCCTAACAAGCACAGATACGCAGTATTTT. Translating gives CASSLVDTLTSTDTQYF.

The chain carries TRBV5-8 and TRBJ2-7; D perhaps matches TRBD1 (6 bases). With 5 bases removed from V and 3 bases from J, the gap between germline ends came to 15 bases. CDR3 length equals 14 residues. CDR1 is SGHTS and CDR2 is YDEGEE in the germline V gene. CDR3: CASSRAQQGYEQYV. CDR3 in DNA: TGTGCCAGCAGTCGCGCACAACAGGGCTACGAGCAGTACGTC.

The rearrangement joins TRBV14 to TRBJ1-1; weak D call: TRBD1 (5 bases). This CDR3 spans 14 amino acids. From germline, CDR1 is SGHDN and CDR2 FVKESK. Trimming took 4 bases from V and 1 from J, leaving 10 bases between them. The CDR3 DNA reads TGTGCCAGCAGCCTAATAACAGGGAACACTGAAGCTTTCTTT. As protein: CASSLITGNTEAFF.

This clone was counted only a few times. The genes are TRBV5-1 and TRBJ1-2; 10 nucleotides match TRBD1. Germline CDR1 SGHRS, CDR2 YFSETQ. This CDR3 region has 14 residues. Germline trimming cut 3 bases from V and 2 bases from J; bases unmatched to any gene: 1. CDR3 loop: CASSWGQGNYGYTF. Here the CDR3 DNA reads TGCGCCAGCAGCTGGGGACAGGGGAACTATGGCTACACCTTC.

The rearrangement uses TRBV7-8 and TRBJ1-2, with a possible D match to TRBD1 (6 bases). CDR3 length equals 15 residues. V lost 2 bases and J lost 2, with 12 bases in between. CDR1 SGHVS and CDR2 FQNEAQ come from the germline V gene. In DNA form, the CDR3 reads TGTGCCAGCAGCTTATTAGGACAGAAAAACTATGGCTACACCTTC. Protein: CASSLLGQKNYGYTF.

The gene calls are TRBV5-6 and TRBJ1-2; D may be TRBD1 (5 bases). Trimming removed 3 bases at V and 0 bases at J, with 9 bases between. Germline V CDR1 and CDR2: SGHDT, YYEEEE. The CDR3 totals 14 residues. CDR3 region: CASSWRGSNYGYTF. CDR3 DNA: TGTGCCAGCAGCTGGAGGGGATCTAACTATGGCTACACCTTC.

In the case of this clone: At one boundary the junction diverges from the germline segment, which might be a read error. The V call is TRBV7-2, the J call TRBJ2-7, with 11 nucleotides matching TRBD1. This CDR3 has 16 amino acids. CDR1 and CDR2 (germline): SGHTA, FQGNSA. The CDR3 region has the DNA TGTGCCAGCACCTTACCAACCGGGACAGGGGGAGGCGAGCAGTACTTC. The encoded protein is CASTLPTGTGGGEQYF.